The rows below give T cell receptor beta chains drawn from one sample of a study of regulatory T cells in long-lasting Graves disease. MiXCR was run by TCRdb on the multiplex PCR reads, yielding one entry per CDR3 protein. The sample has a few hundred thousand distinct CDR3 sequences; roughly a fifth are singletons. Sequenced material: peripheral blood mononuclear cells (PBMCs), taken when the disease was refractory, from a patient treated with antithyroid drugs. The receptors stem from a female donor with Graves disease. CDR3s include the opening cysteine and the closing phenylalanine or tryptophan. The order of the fields is D gene, J gene, V gene, clone size, CDR3 protein, CDR3 DNA. A D gene is named only where the DNA matches it firmly. For some rows the clone size is stated as once, few or many, or as a class when expanded; others skip it.

d_gene: -; j_gene: TRBJ1-5; v_gene: TRBV12-3/TRBV12-4; abundance: many; CDR3aa: CASSYGSGSGQPQHF; CDR3nt: TGTGCCAGCAGTTACGGGTCAGGGAGCGGTCAGCCCCAGCATTTT
d_gene: TRBD1; j_gene: TRBJ1-2; v_gene: TRBV29-1; abundance: few; CDR3aa: CSVGGTDYYGYTF; CDR3nt: TGCAGCGTGGGGGGGACAGACTACTATGGCTACACCTTC
d_gene: TRBD2; j_gene: TRBJ2-1; v_gene: TRBV29-1; abundance: -; CDR3aa: CSCGRFAGGLLDEQFF; CDR3nt: TGCAGCTGTGGGAGATTTGCGGGAGGGCTCTTGGATGAGCAGTTCTTC
d_gene: -; j_gene: TRBJ1-2; v_gene: TRBV20-1; abundance: many; CDR3aa: CSARVQTGSYGYTF; CDR3nt: TGCAGTGCTAGAGTTCAGACAGGATCCTATGGCTACACCTTC
d_gene: -; j_gene: TRBJ1-3; v_gene: TRBV6-5; abundance: -; CDR3aa: CASSYAQGGNTIYF; CDR3nt: TGTGCCAGCAGTTACGCACAGGGCGGAAACACCATATATTTT
d_gene: -; j_gene: TRBJ2-7; v_gene: TRBV5-6; abundance: -; CDR3aa: CASSFSATGPGGEQYF; CDR3nt: TGTGCCAGCAGTTTTTCGGCGACAGGACCAGGGGGGGAGCAGTACTTC
d_gene: -; j_gene: TRBJ2-5; v_gene: TRBV2; abundance: many; CDR3aa: CASSGTMPTQYF; CDR3nt: TGTGCCAGCAGTGGGACCATGCCGACCCAGTACTTC
d_gene: -; j_gene: TRBJ1-5; v_gene: TRBV7-2; abundance: -; CDR3aa: CASSLADGNQPQHF; CDR3nt: TGTGCCAGCAGCTTAGCCGACGGAAATCAGCCCCAGCATTTT
d_gene: TRBD1; j_gene: TRBJ1-1; v_gene: TRBV20-1; abundance: few; CDR3aa: CSARNDRVGNTEAFF; CDR3nt: TGCAGTGCTAGAAACGACAGGGTAGGGAACACTGAAGCTTTCTTT
d_gene: -; j_gene: TRBJ2-2; v_gene: TRBV28; abundance: few; CDR3aa: CASGAGNTGELFF; CDR3nt: TGTGCCAGCGGAGCGGGTAACACCGGGGAGCTGTTTTTT
d_gene: TRBD1; j_gene: TRBJ1-2; v_gene: TRBV4-2; abundance: -; CDR3aa: CASSPQGAPGYTF; CDR3nt: TGTGCCAGCAGCCCACAGGGGGCTCCTGGCTACACCTTC
d_gene: -; j_gene: TRBJ1-2; v_gene: TRBV4-1; abundance: once; CDR3aa: CASSQDSEGLYGYTF; CDR3nt: TGCGCCAGCAGCCAAGATTCAGAGGGTCTATATGGCTACACCTTC
d_gene: -; j_gene: TRBJ1-4; v_gene: TRBV4-2; abundance: few; CDR3aa: CASSQKGGTNEKLFF; CDR3nt: TGTGCCAGCAGCCAGAAAGGGGGGACTAATGAAAAACTGTTTTTT
d_gene: -; j_gene: TRBJ2-1; v_gene: TRBV20-1; abundance: few; CDR3aa: CSARQPLGSSYNEQFF; CDR3nt: TGCAGTGCTAGACAACCTCTTGGGAGCTCCTACAATGAGCAGTTCTTC
d_gene: TRBD2; j_gene: TRBJ2-7; v_gene: TRBV19; abundance: few; CDR3aa: CASSITTSGWNEQYF; CDR3nt: TGTGCCAGTAGTATAACGACTAGCGGGTGGAACGAGCAGTACTTC
d_gene: -; j_gene: TRBJ2-3; v_gene: TRBV12-3/TRBV12-4; abundance: few; CDR3aa: CASSAVRADTQYF; CDR3nt: TGTGCCAGCAGTGCTGTAAGGGCAGATACGCAGTATTTT
d_gene: -; j_gene: TRBJ1-5; v_gene: TRBV10-3; abundance: -; CDR3aa: CAISESKSQPQHF; CDR3nt: TGTGCCATCAGTGAGTCGAAGAGCCAGCCCCAGCATTTT
d_gene: -; j_gene: TRBJ1-1; v_gene: TRBV5-1; abundance: -; CDR3aa: CASSFTGNTGAFF; CDR3nt: TGCGCCAGCAGCTTTACGGGGAACACTGGAGCTTTCTTT
d_gene: -; j_gene: TRBJ2-7; v_gene: TRBV28; abundance: many; CDR3aa: CASSLSFRRAASDYEQYF; CDR3nt: TGTGCCAGCAGTTTATCATTTAGGAGGGCCGCATCAGATTACGAGCAGTACTTC
d_gene: -; j_gene: TRBJ1-6; v_gene: TRBV6-1; abundance: -; CDR3aa: CASSLGGSGSPLHF; CDR3nt: TGTGCCAGCAGCCTCGGAGGGTCGGGTTCACCCCTCCACTTT